These 9 T cell receptor beta chains came from one sample sequenced in a study of blood T cells in healthy people across ages (dated by TCRdb to between 2014 and 2016). Library preparation used 5' RACE. The sequencer was an Illumina HiSeq 2500. A second about 7 to 12 cycle PCR used a sample-barcoded 5' primer and a J-beta primer mix. The public reads were run again by TCRdb, first through fastp at Q25 and then through MiXCR, and only productive beta chains were kept. Rows with a matching CDR3 protein are joined into one entry that keeps the most common DNA and genes. This sample has approximately 1,100,000 distinct CDR3 sequences in its table, and more than 35% of those were observed once. The top ten clones comprise 15% to 20% of the sample. Material: blood. These TCRs come from an older woman in good health.

V and J are TRBV5-4 and TRBJ2-1; 8 positions agree with TRBD1. CDR3 length equals 14 residues. CDR1 is SGHNT and CDR2 is YYREEE in the germline V gene (reference sequence). Trimming took 3 bases from V and 3 from J; bases not matched to a gene: 2. In DNA form, the CDR3 reads TGTGCCAGCAGCTCACAGGGGGACTACAATGAGCAGTTCTTC. It yields the protein CASSSQGDYNEQFF.

The rearrangement joins TRBV10-2 to TRBJ2-5; TRBD1 matches at 11 bases. Trimming at V came to 0 bases and at J to 5 bases, leaving 8 bases not matched to a gene. Germline assignment: CDR1 WSHSY and CDR2 SAAADI. CDR3 length: 17 amino acids. The CDR3 sequence is CASSESRGQGARETQYF. The CDR3 region has the DNA TGCGCCAGCAGTGAGTCTAGAGGACAGGGGGCTAGGGAGACCCAGTACTTC.

This clonotype showed up just a few times. The V gene is TRBV6-2 or TRBV6-3, the J gene TRBJ2-1; TRBD2 matches 8 bases. Germline CDR1 and CDR2: MNHEY and SVGEGT. V was clipped by 6 bases and J by 4 bases; unmatched bases: 11. This CDR3 spans 16 amino acids. CDR3 residues: CASRRGTSGLYNEQFF. CDR3 sequence (DNA): TGTGCCAGCAGGCGCGGAACTAGCGGATTATACAATGAGCAGTTCTTC.

The rearrangement joins TRBV4-2 to TRBJ2-7; weak D call: TRBD2 (5 bases). The CDR3 runs to 14 residues. The germline V and J ends were trimmed by 4 bases and 3 bases, with 13 bases remaining between them. The germline V gene encodes CDR1 LGHNA and CDR2 YNFKEQ. The CDR3 here is CASSLRRTVYEQYF. The CDR3 nucleotides read TGTGCCAGCAGCCTTCGACGGACTGTCTACGAGCAGTACTTC.

Here the CDR3 reads CASSSTGGVSGYTF. CDR3 nucleotide sequence: TGTGCCAGCAGCTCGACAGGGGGCGTCTCTGGCTACACCTTC. This rearrangement joins TRBV7-9 to TRBJ1-2; TRBD1 aligns across 10 bases. The CDR3 spans 14 residues. In germline, CDR1 is SEHNR, CDR2 FQNEAQ (reference sequence). Trimming removed 4 bases from V and 7 bases from J; junction bases left unmatched: 6.

Regarding this clonotype: One end of the junction is discordant with germline, which a read error may explain. The chain's CDR3 is CACSLSYHPGNIQYF. CDR3 bases: TGTGCCTGCAGCTTATCGTACCACCCCGGAAACATTCAGTACTTC. The J gene is TRBJ2-4, the V gene TRBV7-6; no definite D call. This CDR3 is built from 15 residues. Germline CDR1 and CDR2: SGHVS and FNYEAQ.

This chain links TRBV5-1 with TRBJ2-1; D possibly uses TRBD1 or TRBD2 (6 bases each). CDR3 length: 15 amino acids. Per the germline V gene, CDR1 is SGHRS and CDR2 is YFSETQ. V was shortened by 0 bases and J by 6 bases, with 13 bases between the two germline ends. CDR3 nucleotide sequence: TGCGCCAGCAGCTTGGGGGGGGCCTCTCTCAATGAGCAGTTCTTC. It translates to CASSLGGASLNEQFF.

This clonotype was counted only a few times. The genes are TRBV11-2 and TRBJ2-5, with 8 bases aligning to TRBD1. V was pared by 5 bases and J by 5 bases, with 10 bases of the junction left unmatched. The CDR3 is 15 residues long. Germline loops: CDR1 SGHAT, CDR2 FQNNGV. CDR3 region: CASSPLGTGGETQYF. The CDR3 DNA follows: TGTGCCAGCAGCCCTTTAGGGACAGGCGGTGAGACCCAGTACTTC.

The chain employs TRBV29-1 and TRBJ2-5; 7 positions match TRBD1. The CDR3 extends over 14 amino acids. V lost 3 bases and J lost 2; bases outside the gene matches: 6. Germline CDR1 SQVTM, CDR2 ANQGSEA. CDR3 in DNA: TGCAGCGTTGACCTAAGGGGGCAGCAAGAGACCCAGTACTTC. Protein product: CSVDLRGQQETQYF.